This is a list of T cell receptor beta chains from one sample in a study of blood T cells in healthy people across ages. TCRdb fed the 5' RACE reads into MiXCR, producing one record per CDR3 protein. The table records more than 650,000 distinct CDR3 sequences, 20% to 25% of them present only once. Material: blood. All receptors derive from an older man in good health. CDR3s include the opening cysteine and the closing phenylalanine or tryptophan. The D gene is left open where the match is weak. A row's size may be missing; if present it is once, few, many or a size class.

d_gene	v_gene	j_gene	abundance	CDR3aa	CDR3nt
-	TRBV2	TRBJ2-7	few	CASIAGRRGSSYEQYF	TGTGCCAGCATCGCAGGACGTAGGGGGAGCTCCTACGAGCAGTACTTC
TRBD2	TRBV18	TRBJ2-7	many	CASSPVSSGGSGEQYF	TGTGCCAGCTCACCCGTGTCCAGCGGGGGGTCCGGAGAGCAGTACTTC
TRBD2	TRBV24-1	TRBJ2-3	-	CATSDSSSGGDRDTQYF	TGTGCCACCAGTGATTCGTCTAGCGGGGGGGATAGAGATACGCAGTATTTT
TRBD1	TRBV5-1	TRBJ1-4	-	CASSAEQGEKLFF	TGCGCCAGCAGCGCAGAACAGGGGGAAAAACTGTTTTTT
-	TRBV30	TRBJ1-3	many	CAWSDLGGNTIYF	TGTGCCTGGAGTGACTTGGGTGGAAACACCATATATTTT
-	TRBV6-8	TRBJ2-3	-	CASPRAYTDTQYF	TGTGCCAGCCCCCGGGCCTACACAGATACGCAGTATTTT
-	TRBV12-3/TRBV12-4	TRBJ2-1	-	CASSPFDEQFF	TGTGCCAGCAGTCCCTTTGATGAGCAGTTCTTC
-	TRBV5-1	TRBJ2-5	-	CASSWVTQETQYF	TGCGCCAGCAGCTGGGTCACCCAAGAGACCCAGTACTTC
-	TRBV29-1	TRBJ2-7	-	CSVVLNRNEQYF	TGCAGCGTTGTTCTAAATCGGAACGAGCAGTACTTC
-	TRBV20-1	TRBJ2-4	many	CSALLSGAAQYF	TGCAGTGCTTTACTGAGCGGTGCCGCTCAGTACTTC
TRBD2	TRBV12-3/TRBV12-4	TRBJ2-1	few	CASSFDWTSGREKQFF	TGTGCCAGCAGTTTCGATTGGACTAGCGGACGGGAGAAGCAGTTCTTC
-	TRBV24-1	TRBJ2-3	-	CATSDRRDHSTDTQYF	TGTGCCACCAGTGACCGTCGGGACCACAGCACAGATACGCAGTATTTT
-	TRBV4-1	TRBJ2-7	-	CASSPTQQGVAYEQYF	TGCGCCAGCAGCCCCACTCAACAGGGAGTAGCCTACGAGCAGTACTTC
TRBD2	TRBV12-3/TRBV12-4	TRBJ2-3	-	CASSPGTSMYTDTQYF	TGTGCCAGCAGTCCCGGGACTAGCATGTACACAGATACGCAGTATTTT
-	TRBV5-6	TRBJ2-5	few	CASSLYTGTQYF	TGTGCCAGCAGCTTGTACACCGGGACCCAGTACTTC
-	TRBV24-1	TRBJ2-7	-	CATMSSGDSYEQYF	TGTGCCACCATGAGTTCAGGGGATTCCTACGAGCAGTACTTC
-	TRBV12-3/TRBV12-4	TRBJ2-6	many	CASSLWNAGANVLTF	TGTGCCAGCAGTTTATGGAACGCGGGGGCCAACGTCCTGACTTTC
-	TRBV29-1	TRBJ2-5	-	CSVELGDRETQYF	TGCAGCGTTGAGCTTGGGGATAGAGAGACCCAGTACTTC
-	TRBV27	TRBJ1-1	-	CASSPSGRATEAFF	TGTGCCAGCAGTCCTTCGGGCAGGGCCACTGAAGCTTTCTTT
TRBD2	TRBV6-2/TRBV6-3	TRBJ2-1	few	CASRPLAGLFNEQFF	TGTGCCAGCAGGCCGCTAGCGGGATTATTCAATGAGCAGTTCTTC
TRBD2	TRBV6-2/TRBV6-3	TRBJ2-1	-	CASSPLAGGTLGQFF	TGTGCCAGTAGTCCGCTAGCGGGAGGGACTTTAGGGCAGTTCTTC
TRBD2	TRBV24-1	TRBJ2-5	-	CATSGSSGYQETQYF	TGTGCCACCAGTGGGTCTAGCGGGTACCAAGAGACCCAGTACTTC
-	TRBV27	TRBJ2-7	-	CASGASYEQYF	TGTGCCAGCGGGGCTTCCTACGAGCAGTACTTC
-	TRBV27	TRBJ1-6	few	CASSPRQSSPLHF	TGTGCCAGCAGTCCTCGACAGAGTTCACCCCTCCACTTT
-	TRBV5-1	TRBJ1-4	few	CASSRGGGDDEKLFF	TGCGCCAGCAGCCGGGGGGGAGGGGACGACGAAAAACTGTTTTTT
-	TRBV2	TRBJ1-4	-	CASSVPNGAGNLGWTTNEKLFF	TGTGCCAGCAGTGTCCCAAACGGGGCAGGCAACCTTGGCTGGACAACTAATGAAAAACTGTTTTTT
-	TRBV7-2	TRBJ2-4	-	CASSVAVLAKNIQYF	TGTGCCAGCAGCGTTGCTGTACTAGCCAAAAACATTCAGTACTTC
TRBD2	TRBV12-3/TRBV12-4	TRBJ2-1	few	CAGSTPTSGSYNEQFF	TGTGCCGGCAGTACCCCGACTAGCGGCTCCTACAATGAGCAGTTCTTC